The 31 T cell receptor beta chains below were found in one sample sequenced in a study of T-cell reconstitution after alpha-beta-depleted transplantation in children. Unique molecular identifiers tagged the TCRbeta library. MiXCR, run by TCRdb on the PCR reads, gives a single entry per CDR3 protein. The data show roughly 500,000 distinct CDR3 sequences, roughly an eighth seen once. The starting material was PBMCs from the stem cell graft donor, obtained from the stem cell graft. These receptors all stem from a human donor who donated a stem cell graft to a child with combined immunodeficiency.

The chain has TRBV12-3 or TRBV12-4 and TRBJ2-7, with 7 bases lining up with TRBD1. V lost 6 bases to trimming and J lost 2 bases; unmatched junction nucleotides: 10. The CDR3 runs 15 residues. CDR3 DNA sequence: TGTGCCAGCAGCTCCCAAGACAGGGTCACCTACGAGCAGTACTTC. It specifies CASSSQDRVTYEQYF.

The genes are TRBV6-5 and TRBJ1-1; D is perhaps TRBD1 (6 bases). This CDR3 is 14 amino acids long. Trimming took 6 bases from V and 1 from J, leaving 12 bases between them. Germline CDR1 MNHEY, CDR2 SVGAGI. For the CDR3, the DNA is TGTGCCAGCAGGTTACAGGGAACGAACACTGAAGCTTTCTTT. Its translation: CASRLQGTNTEAFF.

V usage is TRBV5-5 and J usage is TRBJ1-2; the D is unclear. The germline V and J ends were trimmed by 1 base and 5 bases, with 9 bases remaining between them. This CDR3 comprises 13 residues. Germline V gene data show CDR1 as SGHKS and CDR2 as YYEKEE (reference sequence). CDR3 in DNA: TGTGCCAGCAGCTTGCTGGGAGGGTATGGCTACACCTTC. This sequence encodes CASSLLGGYGYTF.

This rearrangement joins TRBV7-9 to TRBJ2-3; 9 nucleotides align to TRBD2. Unmatched junction bases numbered 6, after V lost 5 bases and J lost 3 bases. This CDR3 is 15 amino acids long. Germline lookup yields CDR1 SEHNR and CDR2 FQNEAQ (reference sequence). CDR3 nucleotide sequence: TGTGCCAGCAGCGCCGGAGCGGGAGGTACAGATACGCAGTATTTT. Its translation: CASSAGAGGTDTQYF. The variable domain in full, completed from reference TRBV7-9 and TRBJ2-3, reads DTGVSQNPRHKITKRGQNVTFRCDPISEHNRLYWYRQTLGQGPEFLTYFQNEAQLEKSRLLSDRFSAERPKGSFSTLEIQRTEQGDSAMYLCASSAGAGGTDTQYFGPGTRLTVL.

The chain joins TRBV27 to TRBJ2-1; TRBD2 agrees at 10 bases. The CDR3 length is 17 residues. J lost 5 bases, V lost 2 bases, and 9 bases had no gene match. Germline assignment: CDR1 MNHEY and CDR2 SMNVEV (reference sequence). CDR3 amino acids: CASSLRGTSGINNEQFF. CDR3 bases: TGTGCCAGCAGTTTAAGGGGCACTAGCGGGATAAACAATGAGCAGTTCTTC.

This clonotype was seen only once. V is TRBV2 and J is TRBJ2-3; the match to TRBD2 covers 8 bases. Trimming removed 7 bases from V and 0 bases from J; junction bases left unmatched: 6. Per the germline V gene, CDR1 is SNHLY and CDR2 is FYNNEI. The CDR3 sequence is 15 residues long. This CDR3 is CASNDGGGSTDTQYF. CDR3 bases: TGTGCCAGCAATGACGGGGGGGGTAGCACAGATACGCAGTATTTT.

This clonotype has a handful of counts. The chain couples TRBV14 to TRBJ2-1; 8 nucleotides agree with TRBD2. The CDR3 is 15 amino acids. Trimming removed 4 bases from V and 9 bases from J; junction bases left unmatched: 11. Germline V gene lookup returns CDR1 SGHDN and CDR2 FVKESK. CDR3 sequence reads: CASSPVGLARSEQFF. The CDR3 DNA sequence: TGTGCCAGCAGCCCCGTCGGACTAGCCCGCAGTGAGCAGTTCTTC.

This clonotype was seen only a few times. The chain carries TRBV6-5 and TRBJ2-1; possible D gene TRBD1, 5 bases. V was cut by 4 bases and J by 4 bases, with 20 bases left in between. In germline, CDR1 is MNHEY, CDR2 SVGAGI. This CDR3 region has 17 residues. The CDR3 sequence is CASSSSNGGQTYNEQFF. In DNA form, the CDR3 reads TGTGCCAGCAGTTCCAGTAACGGCGGACAAACATACAATGAGCAGTTCTTC.

There are a few counts of this clonotype. This chain uses TRBV7-9 with TRBJ2-1; 9 nucleotides line up with TRBD2. Germline CDR1 SEHNR, CDR2 FQNEAQ (reference sequence). After removal of 4 bases from V and 2 bases from J, the junction contained 9 bases not matched to a gene. The CDR3 is 17 residues long. Here the CDR3 DNA reads TGTGCCAGCAGCTCCTTTAGCGGGAGTGCTCCCTACAATGAGCAGTTCTTC. Amino acids: CASSSFSGSAPYNEQFF.

The chain recombines TRBV27 with TRBJ2-7; perhaps TRBD1 as D (5 bases). V shed 3 bases and J shed 1 base, with 19 bases lying between them. This CDR3 is built from 17 residues. Per germline, CDR1 MNHEY and CDR2 SMNVEV (reference sequence). The DNA of the CDR3 is TGTGCCAGCAGTTTGTTAATACAGGCCGAGTGGTCCTACGAGCAGTACTTC. As protein: CASSLLIQAEWSYEQYF.

The V and J genes are TRBV10-3 and TRBJ1-5; D unresolved. The CDR3 extends over 14 amino acids. The germline V gene encodes CDR1 ENHRY and CDR2 SYGVKD. V was clipped by 11 bases and J by 3 bases, with 17 bases between them. In DNA form, the CDR3 reads TGTGCCGCCCAACCTTCGGGGTACAATCAGCCCCAGCATTTT. Protein sequence: CAAQPSGYNQPQHF.

There are a few counts of this clonotype. The rearrangement joins TRBV7-9 to TRBJ2-7; D remains unclear. V was clipped by 4 bases and J by 3 bases, with 13 bases between them. Germline V gene data show CDR1 as SEHNR and CDR2 as FQNEAQ (reference sequence). The CDR3 covers 14 residues. The CDR3 DNA follows: TGTGCCAGCAGCTCCGGATCGCCCCACTACGAGCAGTACTTC. It translates to CASSSGSPHYEQYF.

There are many counts of this clonotype. The rearrangement joins TRBV30 to TRBJ2-7; maybe TRBD1 (5 bases). This CDR3 spans 14 amino acids. Germline CDR1 is GTSNPN and CDR2 is SVGIG (reference sequence). V gave up 0 bases and J gave up 0 bases, with 9 bases separating them. CDR3 DNA sequence: TGTGCCTGGAGTGTAGGGGATAGCTCCTACGAGCAGTACTTC. Translation gives CAWSVGDSSYEQYF. The full variable domain, its missing parts supplied by reference TRBV30 and TRBJ2-7, is SQTIHQWPATLVQPVGSPLSLECTVEGTSNPNLYWYRQAAGRGLQLLFYSVGIGQISSEVPQNLSASRPQDRQFILSSKKLLLSDSGFYLCAWSVGDSSYEQYFGPGTRLTVT.

This sequence joins TRBV24-1 and TRBJ2-6, with no clear D. Germline V CDR1 and CDR2: KGHDR, SFDVKD. V was trimmed by 3 bases and J by 2 bases, leaving 7 bases between them. The CDR3 is 15 residues long. Here the CDR3 DNA reads TGTGCCACCAGTGATGGCTACGCTGGGGCCAACGTCCTGACTTTC. Protein product: CATSDGYAGANVLTF.

There are many counts of this clonotype. This chain uses TRBV10-3 with TRBJ2-3, with 8 bases matching TRBD2. CDR3 length: 16 amino acids. The germline CDR1 and CDR2 sequences are ENHRY and SYGVKD. The junction had 15 bases not matched to a gene; V was cut back by 10 bases and J by 3 bases. The CDR3, as DNA: TGTGCCACTCGCCCAGCGGGGGAAATGAGTACAGATACGCAGTATTTT. Protein sequence: CATRPAGEMSTDTQYF.

This clonotype has a handful of counts. The chain carries TRBV11-2 and TRBJ2-3; D may match TRBD1 or TRBD2 (5 bases each). There are 19 residues in the CDR3. The V gene lost 5 bases and the J gene lost 1 base, with 25 bases spanning the gap. The V gene's germline CDR1 is SGHAT and CDR2 FQNNGV. The CDR3 nucleotides are TGTGCCAGCAGCCCGGGTTGGACGGGGCCAAACGAGGGCACAGATACGCAGTATTTT. This translates into CASSPGWTGPNEGTDTQYF.

This clonotype was found a few times. This CDR3 reads CSAMGALSTDTQYF. CDR3 DNA: TGCAGTGCCATGGGGGCGTTGAGCACAGATACGCAGTATTTT. The J gene is TRBJ2-3, the V gene TRBV20-1; D might be TRBD1 (6 bases). Germline-derived CDR1 and CDR2 are DFQATT and SNEGSKA (reference sequence). The CDR3 runs 14 residues. Trimming removed 6 bases at V and 0 bases at J, with 13 bases between.

This clonotype has at least ten counts. The V call is TRBV6-1, the J call TRBJ2-1, with 7 bases matching TRBD1. The V and J ends lost 6 bases and 4 bases, in that order; junction bases with no gene match: 9. There are 15 residues in the CDR3. From germline, CDR1 is MNHNS and CDR2 SASEGT. CDR3 nucleotide sequence: TGTGCCAGCAGGGGGGACAGAGAAATATACAATGAGCAGTTCTTC. Translated, it gives CASRGDREIYNEQFF.

The V and J genes are TRBV6-5 and TRBJ2-5; TRBD2 agrees at 12 bases. Germline lookup yields CDR1 MNHEY and CDR2 SVGAGI. The CDR3 sequence is 16 residues long. The V gene end was trimmed by 0 bases and the J gene end by 5 bases; junction bases not matched to a gene: 4. CDR3 region: CASSYSLTSGSETQYF. CDR3 coding DNA: TGTGCCAGCAGTTACTCGTTGACTAGCGGGAGCGAGACCCAGTACTTC.

In this sample, this clonotype turned up a few times. V and J are TRBV5-1 and TRBJ2-3; no definite D call. CDR1 and CDR2 from the germline V gene are SGHRS and YFSETQ. The germline V and J ends were trimmed by 2 bases and 2 bases, with 12 bases remaining between them. The CDR3 totals 15 residues. The CDR3 loop reads CASSFPVSSTDTQYF. The CDR3 region has the DNA TGCGCCAGCAGCTTTCCAGTGTCGTCCACAGATACGCAGTATTTT.

This clonotype was observed a handful of times. This chain joins TRBV6-2 or TRBV6-3 and TRBJ1-1; no firm D call. V was trimmed by 6 bases and J by 8 bases, leaving 16 bases between them. CDR3 size: 13 residues. Per germline, CDR1 MNHEY and CDR2 SVGEGT. CDR3 DNA: TGTGCCAGCAGCTCGATTTGGGTACCGGAAGCTTTCTTT. Translating gives CASSSIWVPEAFF.

This clonotype appeared many times. The rearrangement uses TRBV7-9 and TRBJ2-7; unclear D gene. Germline V gene lookup returns CDR1 SEHNR and CDR2 FQNEAQ (reference sequence). The CDR3 loop spans 14 amino acids. The V gene lost 6 bases and the J gene lost 0 bases, with 12 bases spanning the gap. The CDR3 sequence: CASSSTKGSYEQYF. In DNA, the CDR3 is TGTGCCAGCAGTTCCACTAAGGGCTCCTACGAGCAGTACTTC.

The chain carries TRBV12-3 or TRBV12-4 and TRBJ1-5, with D perhaps matching TRBD1 (6 bases). Trimming removed 1 base at V and 0 bases at J, with 13 bases between. The CDR3 has 17 amino acids. The CDR3 nucleotides are TGTGCCAGCAGTTTAGACCGGGGGGGGCTTAGCAATCAGCCCCAGCATTTT. Protein sequence: CASSLDRGGLSNQPQHF.

The V gene is TRBV5-1, the J gene TRBJ2-7; 14 bases are a match to TRBD2. The CDR3 consists of 18 residues. After removal of 5 bases from V and 7 bases from J, the junction contained 17 bases not matched to a gene. The V gene's germline CDR1 is SGHRS and CDR2 YFSETQ. The CDR3 sequence: CASRERLAGGPKTREQYF. The CDR3 coding sequence is TGCGCCAGCAGGGAAAGACTAGCGGGAGGGCCGAAGACGCGAGAGCAGTACTTC.

The chain employs TRBV11-1 and TRBJ2-7; 10 bases are shared with TRBD2. This CDR3 comprises 18 residues. Germline V gene data show CDR1 as SGHAT and CDR2 as FQDESV (reference sequence). V lost 4 bases and J lost 7; bases outside the gene matches: 19. DNA for the CDR3: TGTGCCAGCAGCTCCCTAGCGGGAGCCCTCAGGGGTTGGAAGGAGCAGTACTTC. Translation gives CASSSLAGALRGWKEQYF.

This clonotype was observed a handful of times. The genes are TRBV12-3 or TRBV12-4 and TRBJ2-1; 10 bases fit TRBD2. The ends lost 3 bases at V and 9 bases at J; junction bases unmatched: 5. The CDR3 has 14 amino acids. The CDR3 DNA sequence: TGTGCCAGCAGTTTGGGACTAGCGAGGAGTGAGCAGTTCTTC. This codes for CASSLGLARSEQFF.

The CDR3 nucleotides are TGTGCCAGCTCACTCGGACAGGGGCTTTCCAATGAGCAGTTCTTC. This codes for CASSLGQGLSNEQFF. The genes are TRBV18 and TRBJ2-1, with 9 bases identical to TRBD1. The CDR3 is 15 amino acids. J was trimmed by 6 bases and V by 4 bases; bases with no gene match: 7. Germline-derived CDR1 and CDR2 are KGHSH and LQKENI.

This chain joins TRBV28 and TRBJ1-6, with a possible D match to TRBD1 (5 bases). Germline CDR1 is MDHEN and CDR2 is SYDVKM. CDR3 length equals 14 residues. Trimming cost V 7 bases and J 0 bases, with 7 bases left between them. The CDR3 nucleotides read TGTGCCAGCACGGGGGGCTCCTATAATTCACCCCTCCACTTT. Translating gives CASTGGSYNSPLHF.

This clonotype was recorded a few times. This chain links TRBV20-1 with TRBJ2-3, with a weak D call TRBD2 (5 bases). The CDR3 runs 15 residues. CDR1 DFQATT and CDR2 SNEGSKA come from the germline V gene (reference sequence). Trimming took 1 base from V and 0 from J, leaving 11 bases between them. CDR3 nucleotides: TGCAGTGCTAGAGTGGGGAGTTCAAGCACAGATACGCAGTATTTT. This translates into CSARVGSSSTDTQYF.

This clonotype came up a few times. The chain joins TRBV24-1 to TRBJ2-1, with a tentative D call TRBD2 (5 bases). CDR3 size: 13 residues. CDR1 KGHDR and CDR2 SFDVKD come from the germline V gene. Deletions cut 7 bases from V and 9 bases from J, with 15 bases between. Here the CDR3 reads CATRGLSEGEQFF. In DNA, the CDR3 is TGTGCCACCAGAGGACTCTCCGAGGGTGAGCAGTTCTTC.

This clonotype was observed many times. In DNA, the CDR3 is TGCAGTGCTAGCAGGGGGGACAATCAGCCCCAGCATTTT. It translates to CSASRGDNQPQHF. This chain joins TRBV20-1 and TRBJ1-5, with 7 bases aligning to TRBD1. The germline V gene encodes CDR1 DFQATT and CDR2 SNEGSKA (reference sequence). This CDR3 spans 13 amino acids. V lost 3 bases and J lost 3; bases outside the gene matches: 2.